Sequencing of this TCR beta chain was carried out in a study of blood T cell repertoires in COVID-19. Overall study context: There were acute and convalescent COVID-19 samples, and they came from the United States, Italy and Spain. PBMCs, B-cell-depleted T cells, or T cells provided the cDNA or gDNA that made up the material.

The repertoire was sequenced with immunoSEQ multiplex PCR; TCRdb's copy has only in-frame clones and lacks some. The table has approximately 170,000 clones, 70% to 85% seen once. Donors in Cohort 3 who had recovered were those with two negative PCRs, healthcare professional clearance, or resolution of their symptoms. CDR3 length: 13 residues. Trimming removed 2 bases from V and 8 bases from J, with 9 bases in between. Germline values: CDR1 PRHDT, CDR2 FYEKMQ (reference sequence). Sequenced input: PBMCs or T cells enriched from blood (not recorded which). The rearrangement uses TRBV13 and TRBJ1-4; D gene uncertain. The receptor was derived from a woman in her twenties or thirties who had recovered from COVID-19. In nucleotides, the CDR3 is TGTGCCAGCAGCTTACGTGGCGGAGAAAAACTGTTTTTT. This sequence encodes CASSLRGGEKLFF. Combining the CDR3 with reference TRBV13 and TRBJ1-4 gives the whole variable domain AAGVIQSPRHLIKEKRETATLKCYPIPRHDTVYWYQQGPGQDPQFLISFYEKMQSDKGSIPDRFSAQQFSDYHSELNMSSLELGDSALYFCASSLRGGEKLFFGSGTQLSVL.